What follows are 6 T cell receptor beta chains derived from one specimen sequenced in a study of sequential checkpoint blockade in melanoma. The treatment was: randomized to nivolumab then ipilimumab (arm A) or the reverse (arm B). Repertoires were generated with immunoSEQ multiplex PCR, while TCRdb's copy carries only in-frame clones and drops some. The sample lists 4,000 or so clones; 15% to 20% were seen once. Source: tumor tissue (inferred from file names), taken from a patient given nivolumab and ipilimumab in sequence. The receptor set was obtained from a human donor with melanoma.

The rearrangement joins TRBV6-1 to TRBJ2-2; D unresolved. CDR3 length equals 15 residues. Germline V gene lookup returns CDR1 MNHNS and CDR2 SASEGT. Trimming stripped 1 base from V and 6 bases from J, with 12 bases between. The DNA for the CDR3 is TGTGCCAGCAGTGAAGGTAGTGGTTTGGCCGGGGAGCTGTTTTTT. As protein: CASSEGSGLAGELFF.

The CDR3 loop is CASREGGTNEKLFF. The CDR3 DNA follows: TGTGCCAGCAGGGAGGGAGGGACTAATGAAAAACTGTTTTTT. The gene calls are TRBV28 and TRBJ1-4, with D uncertain. The CDR3 loop spans 14 amino acids. V lost 6 bases and J 2 bases, leaving 10 bases between the germline ends. Germline assignment: CDR1 MDHEN and CDR2 SYDVKM.

This clone is termed large. This chain joins TRBV6-8 and TRBJ1-1, with D perhaps matching TRBD1 (5 bases). This CDR3 has 14 residues. The germline gives CDR1 MNHGY, CDR2 SAAAGT. Trimming removed 4 bases from V and 1 base from J, with 10 bases in between. This CDR3 reads CASSSTERNTEAFF. In DNA, the CDR3 is TGTGCCAGCAGTTCGACAGAGCGGAACACTGAAGCTTTCTTT.

The rearrangement links TRBV5-1 to TRBJ1-1; perhaps TRBD1 as D (6 bases). The CDR3 is 14 residues long. V shed 9 bases and J shed 0 bases, with 15 bases lying between them. The germline gives CDR1 SGHRS, CDR2 YFSETQ. CDR3 in amino acids: CATTTGILNTEAFF. In DNA, the CDR3 is TGCGCCACGACCACAGGGATATTGAACACTGAAGCTTTCTTT.

This clone was recorded a few times. J is TRBJ1-2 and V is TRBV19; D gene uncertain. Germline V gene lookup returns CDR1 LNHDA and CDR2 SQIVND (reference sequence). Trimming took off 3 bases at V and 8 bases at J, with 16 bases between the two ends. The CDR3 loop spans 14 amino acids. The CDR3 region is CASSIESPAGGYTF. CDR3 bases: TGTGCCAGTAGTATCGAAAGCCCGGCCGGGGGCTACACCTTC.

This clone was picked up a small number of times. V gene TRBV30 combines with J gene TRBJ1-1; D is perhaps TRBD1 (5 bases). Trimming stripped 3 bases from V and 0 bases from J, with 14 bases between. Germline-derived CDR1 and CDR2 are GTSNPN and SVGIG (reference sequence). The CDR3 length is 15 residues. CDR3 in DNA: TGTGCCTGGAGCAGGGAGGGCCAACTGAACACTGAAGCTTTCTTT. Translation gives CAWSREGQLNTEAFF.